This T cell receptor (beta chain) is from a study of neurological immune-mediated disorders (dated by TCRdb to between 2019 and 2020). Broadly, across the study: Using UMI-based sequencing, the study compared peripheral blood TCR-beta repertoires from patients with HTLV-I-associated myelopathy (HAM/TSP), patients with multiple sclerosis, and healthy controls. Technical triplicate libraries were sequenced so that the variability in frequency of each individual clone could be precisely calculated. The cohort was made up of 68 subjects, consisting of some 14 HAM/TSP patients, about 34 multiple sclerosis patients and about 20 healthy controls. The roughly 110 TCR-beta libraries included longitudinal samples, technical triplicates and paired sorted CD4+ and CD8+ T-cell subsets alongside PBMC samples. Overall study outcomes, separate from this receptor: No identical CDR3 amino acid sequences were shared among expanded clones across subjects, suggesting private TCR-beta repertoires in all groups. TCR clonal expansion was highest in HAM/TSP patients and lowest in MS patients, with MS patients falling below even healthy controls.

The time point label, read with the paper, signifies: technical triplicate 2. Sorted-subset TCR libraries were prepared from roughly 940,000 sorted CD4+ or CD8+ T cells. PBMCs were separated from peripheral blood using Ficoll-Hypaque density gradient centrifugation and then cryopreserved in liquid nitrogen. Paired sorted CD4+ and CD8+ subsets came from healthy controls, HAM/TSP patients and MS patients. This clonotype was observed at least ten times. The antigen it recognizes is unknown. Base-call qualities are not available, and no considerably larger clone is one nucleotide away. The CDR3, cysteine through phenylalanine, is 13 amino acids long. The DNA shown is the 39-base CDR3, in frame from base 1. CDR1 KGHSH and CDR2 LQKENI were looked up in the germline V gene. Unmatched junction bases come to 0, with V trimmed by 2 bases and J by 5 bases. cDNA synthesis used template-switch 5'RACE with a primer carrying a 10-nucleotide random unique molecular identifier tagging each TCR transcript. Every sequencing run covered 15-18 subjects and yielded more than 170 million TCR-beta sequences. The RNeasy kit was used to extract total RNA. The KAPA Real-time Library Amplification kit was used to amplify TCR-beta VDJ regions with primers for the TCR constant region and the 5'RACE anchor. A first PCR added sample indexes and Illumina adaptors, after which a second PCR increased the library yield. After Ampure bead purification, the roughly 650 bp TCR product was size-selected on a 2% E-gel SizeSelection system. Library quality was checked on a Bioanalyzer, concentration was measured with Qubit, and libraries were quantified with the Kapa Library Quantification kit before pooling. An Illumina HiSeq 2500 was used to sequence the libraries paired-end at 2 x 150 bp. To increase sequence diversity, about 25-31% phiX was spiked into each library pool. Under the source paper's analysis protocol: Quality-filtered reads were processed with the UMI-based MiGEC pipeline, which removed over 75% of raw TCR sequences during error correction. IMGT germline references were used for aligning VDJ genes, and each clonotype was defined as a unique CDR3 amino acid sequence together with its V-J genes. Clonal expansion, Shannon diversity and CDR3 relatedness were evaluated with VDJtools (CalcPairwiseDistances, ClusterSamples), while phylogenetic trees were built in CLCbio workbench. A clone was classed as expanded if it had 8 or more unique UMIs, a cutoff based on coefficient-of-variation modelling across technical triplicates. TCRdb reran the public reads through fastp at Q25 and MiXCR, keeping productive beta chains. Every CDR3 protein is listed once, alongside the most common genes and DNA of its rows. Clone size and V and J calls follow TCRdb, not the original study. For this sample the table gives 25,000 to 35,000 distinct CDR3 sequences, of which roughly 13% were detected only once. The top ten hold around 5% of the sample.

This receptor was taken from a female donor with HTLV-1-associated myelopathy (HAM/TSP). The chain is encoded by TRBV18 joined to TRBJ2-1, with 7 bases aligning to TRBD1. The sequenced sample was CD4+ T cells from blood. For the CDR3, the sequence is CASSPGQDNEQFF. The sequenced DNA is TGTGCCAGCTCACCAGGACAGGACAATGAGCAGTTCTTC.